This T cell receptor (beta chain) came from a study of cytomegalovirus exposure and HLA in healthy donors. Study-wide results and limits: Association of a missense DCLRE1C variant with TCR beta V- and J-gene trimming was reported in a later analysis. According to a later analysis, donors in an Asian-associated ancestry cluster reportedly had fewer N-insertions than the roughly 670-donor mean. A likely sequencing artifact accounted for one observed cluster of highly shared sequence variants.

To note about this clone: Its specificity is not known.

The PCR made use of 60 Vbeta and 13 Jbeta primers. The method was immunoSEQ multiplex PCR; TCRdb's version includes in-frame clones alone and lacks a portion of them. The sample carries 210,000 or so clones, more than 60% recorded once. CDR1 is SEHNR, CDR2 FQNEAQ, per germline (reference sequence). V was trimmed by 4 bases and J by 1 base, leaving 11 bases between them. CDR3 length: 15 amino acids. The receptor was derived from a man between 35 and 55 years old in good health and CMV-seronegative. The rearrangement uses TRBV7-9 and TRBJ1-5, with D tentatively TRBD1 (6 bases). The sample comprised PBMCs. The CDR3 region has the DNA TGTGCCAGCAGCTCTGAGGGGGGGAGCAATCAGCCCCAGCATTTT. It specifies CASSSEGGSNQPQHF.